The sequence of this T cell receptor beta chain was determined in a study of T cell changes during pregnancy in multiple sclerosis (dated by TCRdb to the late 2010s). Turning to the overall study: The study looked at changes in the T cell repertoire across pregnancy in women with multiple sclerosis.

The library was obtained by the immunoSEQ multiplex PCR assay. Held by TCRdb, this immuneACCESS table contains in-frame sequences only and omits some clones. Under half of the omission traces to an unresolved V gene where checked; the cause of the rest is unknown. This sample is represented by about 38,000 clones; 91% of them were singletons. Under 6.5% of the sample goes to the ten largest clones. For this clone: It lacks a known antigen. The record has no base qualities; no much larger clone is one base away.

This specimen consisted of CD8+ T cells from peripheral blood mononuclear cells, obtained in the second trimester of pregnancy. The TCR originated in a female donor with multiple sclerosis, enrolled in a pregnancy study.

The bases read TGTGCCAGCAGCCTTAAAGGGAGTAACTATGGCTACACCTTC. Its protein is CASSLKGSNYGYTF. The rearrangement combines TRBV27 with TRBJ1-2; the D gene identity is not certain. The V and J ends are trimmed by 6 bases and 1 base, leaving 12 bases between them. Including the terminal cysteine and phenylalanine, the CDR3 comprises 14 residues. Kept here is only the CDR3 DNA, which spans 42 bases and is read in frame from base 1. The germline V gene (reference sequence) supplies CDR1 MNHEY and CDR2 SMNVEV.